This T cell receptor (beta chain) stems from a study of spatial heterogeneity in lung cancer. As to time point: sample taken at primary tumor resection. From tumor, nontumor lung or frozen PBMC, whole RNA was taken unsorted for sequencing. Findings and limits, study-wide: Counts that tracked tumor mutation counts were those of expanded intratumoral alpha and beta TCRs.

Germline CDR1 reads SGHVS; CDR2 reads FQNEAQ. This CDR3 is built from 13 residues. The V end lost 1 base, the J end lost 6 bases, and 8 bases lay between the germline ends. The library protocol tagged each TCR cDNA with a unique molecular identifier. Using its own MiXCR run on the 5' RACE reads, TCRdb lists one record per CDR3 protein. The profile covers about 27,000 distinct CDR3 sequences, with just over 7% appearing a single time and approximately 25% taken by the ten largest. This clonotype was counted at least ten times. Its specificity is not known. The chain is built from TRBV7-8 and TRBJ2-3; possibly TRBD2 for D (5 bases). The sample was lung tumor tissue, taken at surgery. The clonotype comes from a male donor with early-stage non-small cell lung cancer. The CDR3 nucleotides read TGTGCCAGCAGCTTAGGGGCGGGTGATACGCAGTATTTT. This codes for CASSLGAGDTQYF. Using reference TRBV7-8 and TRBJ2-3 for the parts outside the CDR3, the full variable domain is GAGVSQSPRYKVAKRGQDVALRCDPISGHVSLFWYQQALGQGPEFLTYFQNEAQLDKSGLPSDRFFAERPEGSVSTLKIQRTQQEDSAVYLCASSLGAGDTQYFGPGTRLTVL.